This T cell receptor beta chain appears in the sequencing data of a study of blood T cell repertoires in COVID-19. CDR1 is SGHTA and CDR2 is FQGNSA in the germline V gene. The CDR3 has 15 amino acids. The J segment lost 7 bases and the V segment lost 5 bases, leaving 7 bases of the junction unmatched. Using immunoSEQ multiplex PCR, the repertoire was profiled, and TCRdb retains in-frame clones only, with some absent. The data show 200,000 or so clones, 80% to 85% seen once. The chain employs TRBV7-2 and TRBJ2-3; 12 bases line up with TRBD2. This receptor was taken from a middle-aged woman with acute or convalescent COVID-19. Sequencing was done on a sample of peripheral blood. This CDR3 reads CASSNGLAGPYTQYF. The DNA for the CDR3 is TGTGCCAGCAGCAACGGACTAGCGGGACCTTATACGCAGTATTTT.